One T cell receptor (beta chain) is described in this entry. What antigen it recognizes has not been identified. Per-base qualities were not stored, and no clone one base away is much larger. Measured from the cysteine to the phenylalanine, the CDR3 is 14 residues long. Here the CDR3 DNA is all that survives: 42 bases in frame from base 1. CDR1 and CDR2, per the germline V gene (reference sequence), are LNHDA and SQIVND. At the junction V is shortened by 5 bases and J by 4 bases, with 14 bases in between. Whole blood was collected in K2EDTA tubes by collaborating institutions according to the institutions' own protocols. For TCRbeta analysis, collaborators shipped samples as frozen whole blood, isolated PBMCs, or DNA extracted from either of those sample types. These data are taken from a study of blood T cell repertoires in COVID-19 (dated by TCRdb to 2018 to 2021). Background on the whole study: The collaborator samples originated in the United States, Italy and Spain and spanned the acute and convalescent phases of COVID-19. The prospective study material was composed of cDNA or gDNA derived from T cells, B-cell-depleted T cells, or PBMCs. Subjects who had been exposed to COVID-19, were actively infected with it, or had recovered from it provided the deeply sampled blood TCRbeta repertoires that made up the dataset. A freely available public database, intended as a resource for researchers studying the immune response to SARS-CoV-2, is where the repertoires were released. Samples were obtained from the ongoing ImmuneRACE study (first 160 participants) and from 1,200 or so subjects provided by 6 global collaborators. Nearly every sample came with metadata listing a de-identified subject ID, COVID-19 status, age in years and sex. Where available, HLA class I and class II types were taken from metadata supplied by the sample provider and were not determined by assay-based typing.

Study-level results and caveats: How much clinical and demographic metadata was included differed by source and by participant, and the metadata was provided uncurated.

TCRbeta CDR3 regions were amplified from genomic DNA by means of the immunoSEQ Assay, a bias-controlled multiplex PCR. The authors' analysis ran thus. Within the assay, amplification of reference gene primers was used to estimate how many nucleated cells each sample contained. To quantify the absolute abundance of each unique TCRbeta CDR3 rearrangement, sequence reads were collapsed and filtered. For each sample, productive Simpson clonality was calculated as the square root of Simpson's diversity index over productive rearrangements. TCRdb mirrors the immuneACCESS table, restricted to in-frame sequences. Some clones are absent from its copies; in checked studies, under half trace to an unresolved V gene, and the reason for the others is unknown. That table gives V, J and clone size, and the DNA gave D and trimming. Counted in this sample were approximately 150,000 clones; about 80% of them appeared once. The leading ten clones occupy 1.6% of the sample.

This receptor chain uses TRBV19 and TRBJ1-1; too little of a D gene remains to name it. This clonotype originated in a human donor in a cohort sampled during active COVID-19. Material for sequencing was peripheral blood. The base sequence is TGTGCCAGTAGTCCACCGGTACCGAGCACTGAAGCTTTCTTT. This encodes CASSPPVPSTEAFF.